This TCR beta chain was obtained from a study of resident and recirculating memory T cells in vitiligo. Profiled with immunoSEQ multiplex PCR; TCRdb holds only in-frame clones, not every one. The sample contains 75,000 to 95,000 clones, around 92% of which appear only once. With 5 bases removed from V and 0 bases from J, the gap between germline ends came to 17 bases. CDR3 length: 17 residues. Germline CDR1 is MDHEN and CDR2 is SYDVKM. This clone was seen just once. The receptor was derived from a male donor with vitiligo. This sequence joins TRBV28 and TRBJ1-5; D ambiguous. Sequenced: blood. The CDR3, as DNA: TGTGCCAGCAGTAGGGCCCCCGCGGGGTATAGCAATCAGCCCCAGCATTTT. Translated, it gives CASSRAPAGYSNQPQHF.